This is a list of T cell receptor beta chains from one sample in a study of identical twins. TCRdb processed the 5' RACE reads anew with MiXCR; each CDR3 protein has one entry. The sample yields about 690,000 distinct CDR3 sequences, roughly 20% seen once. These records were also assigned to another study, of T cells expressing NK-cell markers.

The sample was PBMCs. Source of these receptors: a woman aged 18-29 years in good health. The CDR3 runs from the conserved cysteine through the conserved F or W. Clone size appears in some rows only: once, few, many, or a class for an expanded clone.

clone_size,v_call,j_call,cdr3_aa
-,TRBV6-1,TRBJ2-6,CASSGAVGANVLIF
-,TRBV5-6,TRBJ2-5,CASSQLPRGTQYF
-,TRBV3-1,TRBJ2-7,CASSQDWNEQYF
many,TRBV6-5,TRBJ2-7,CASSYRKVPF
few,TRBV7-9,TRBJ2-3,CASSLYGVGGTDTQYF
-,TRBV4-3,TRBJ2-7,CASSRDLDPLPDYEQYF
few,TRBV12-3/TRBV12-4,TRBJ2-2,CASSSDIRDTGELFF
-,TRBV6-5,TRBJ1-5,CASSYGTLIYSNQPQHF
-,TRBV20-1,TRBJ2-5,CSGTRGLDEETQYF
many,TRBV12-3/TRBV12-4,TRBJ1-3,CASSRGGYSGNTIYF
few,TRBV20-1,TRBJ1-2,CSASDHYGGYTF
few,TRBV20-1,TRBJ2-7,CSARGTGGVLGEQYF
few,TRBV11-3,TRBJ2-3,CASSPDEYTQYF
once,TRBV3-1,TRBJ2-3,CASSPPRTSRGRTDTQYF
-,TRBV27,TRBJ1-2,CASRAGAYYGYTF
-,TRBV9,TRBJ2-1,CASSPPTDRRYNEQFF
few,TRBV6-1,TRBJ1-1,CASTPGRVTEAFF
-,TRBV3-1,TRBJ1-1,CASSQDGRRTDEAFF
few,TRBV20-1,TRBJ2-5,CSAYRTGWGQETQYF
-,TRBV7-2,TRBJ2-1,CASSLAVGKFSSYNEQFF
few,TRBV7-2,TRBJ2-3,CASSLAGGPFSDTQYF
-,TRBV10-3,TRBJ2-5,CAISGHPQETQYF
-,TRBV5-8,TRBJ2-1,CASSFLGTYNEQFF
-,TRBV7-6,TRBJ2-1,CASSLLAVMGDEQFF
many,TRBV12-3/TRBV12-4,TRBJ2-7,CATSWTGSAEQYF
-,TRBV4-3,TRBJ2-7,CASSQDLGDGEQYF
-,TRBV12-3/TRBV12-4,TRBJ2-6,CASSLRGGTGANVLTF
-,TRBV12-5,TRBJ2-3,CASGSRGITDTQYF
-,TRBV9,TRBJ2-7,CASSVGSPAFDEQYF
-,TRBV12-3/TRBV12-4,TRBJ1-5,CASSFSPGPQADQPQHF
few,TRBV20-1,TRBJ2-1,CSARGPEQGTDNEQFF
-,TRBV3-1,TRBJ2-3,CASSRAFSGRQGDTQYF